This T cell receptor (beta chain) emerged from a study of OX40 agonist ivuxolimab in advanced cancers. Repertoires were generated with immunoSEQ multiplex PCR, while TCRdb's copy carries only in-frame clones and drops some. The sample has approximately 59,000 clones, about 87% seen once. CDR1 and CDR2 (germline): ENHRY, SYGVKD. The V end lost 2 bases, the J end lost 6 bases, and 13 bases lay between the germline ends. The CDR3 covers 15 residues. This chain uses TRBV10-3 with TRBJ2-2; D is unclear. The sample here was CD4+ or CD8+ T cells sorted from blood, taken in a trial of the OX40 agonist ivuxolimab. The sequence came from an adult with an advanced solid tumor such as melanoma, head and neck, liver or kidney cancer. This CDR3 is CAISETDGIAGELFF. The CDR3 DNA follows: TGTGCCATCAGTGAGACGGATGGCATCGCCGGGGAGCTGTTTTTT.